This T cell receptor beta chain emerged from a study of beta chain features in type 1 diabetes. What was sequenced were expressed TCRB transcripts, since all of the isolated RNA had been reverse transcribed. The average output of naive, central memory and regulatory T cell samples was several million reads. Libraries were prepared by immunoSEQ multiplex PCR; TCRdb keeps only in-frame clonotypes and omits some of them. The sample records about 290,000 clones, roughly 8% being singletons. Per the germline V gene, CDR1 is MGHRA and CDR2 is YSYEKL. V trimming: 4 bases; J trimming: 2 bases; junction bases outside the gene matches: 2. The CDR3 is 15 residues long. Via the markers CD45RO/CCR7/CD25/CD127/CD95/CD27, stem cell-like memory, regulatory, central memory and naive CD4+ cells were sorted.

The source of this sequence is a woman between 18 and 30 years old in good health. This rearrangement joins TRBV4-1 to TRBJ2-2; 9 bases match TRBD1. The sequencing sample was made of central memory CD4+ T cells from blood. The CDR3: CASSLQGANTGELFF. For the CDR3, the DNA is TGCGCCAGCAGCCTACAGGGGGCCAACACCGGGGAGCTGTTTTTT.